This T cell receptor beta chain was identified during a study of PD-1 blockade in classical Hodgkin lymphoma. Some clones are missing from TCRdb's copy, which holds only in-frame ones; the method was immunoSEQ multiplex PCR. The sample includes about 26,000 clones, approximately 67% seen only once; the top ten take about an eighth. Autologous stem cell transplantation was followed by relapse in every patient, and brentuximab vedotin exposure varied. Sequences were derived from peripheral blood mononuclear cells (PBMCs), sampled before the second cycle of nivolumab. This clonotype originated in a human donor with classical Hodgkin lymphoma.

CDR3 protein: CASSFAGFGNQPQHF. Here the CDR3 DNA reads TGTGCCAGCAGCTTTGCCGGGTTTGGCAATCAGCCCCAGCATTTT. This chain joins TRBV7-8 and TRBJ1-5; D is unclear. Trimming stripped 3 bases from V and 2 bases from J, with 11 bases between. The CDR3 length is 15 residues. From germline, CDR1 is SGHVS and CDR2 FQNEAQ.